One sample yielded the 11 T cell receptor beta chains listed below, sequenced in a study of technical replicates of blood from several donors. Produced via immunoSEQ multiplex PCR; TCRdb's table is partial and in-frame only. The sample includes about 70,000 clones, 92% of them seen just once. Sequencing was done on a sample of T cells isolated from PBMCs. The source is a human donor in good health.

The chain recombines TRBV4-3 with TRBJ2-7; D remains ambiguous. V lost 0 bases and J lost 2, with 14 bases in between. Germline CDR1 LGHNA, CDR2 YSLEER. This CDR3 region has 16 residues. The CDR3 DNA follows: TGCGCCAGCAGCCAAGATCCACGTGTAGTGACCTACGAGCAGTACTTC. This sequence encodes CASSQDPRVVTYEQYF.

The chain is built from TRBV5-8 and TRBJ2-7; 7 nucleotides line up with TRBD1. Germline V gene sequence: CDR1 SGHTS, CDR2 YDEGEE. V dropped 1 base and J dropped 0; count of bases not matched to a gene: 7. This CDR3 comprises 16 residues. CDR3 sequence reads: CASSLIRDSYSYEQYF. DNA for the CDR3: TGTGCCAGCAGCTTGATCCGGGACAGCTACTCCTACGAGCAGTACTTC.

The V gene is TRBV15, the J gene TRBJ2-7; maybe TRBD1 (5 bases). Trimming stripped 2 bases from V and 0 bases from J, with 8 bases between. The CDR3 totals 14 residues. The germline CDR1 and CDR2 sequences are LNHNV and YYDKDF (reference sequence). The CDR3 here is CATSRPGNSYEQYF. The CDR3 DNA follows: TGTGCCACCAGCAGACCAGGGAACTCCTACGAGCAGTACTTC.

The rearrangement uses TRBV14 and TRBJ2-5, with 10 positions matching TRBD2. Germline V CDR1 and CDR2: SGHDN, FVKESK. The CDR3 consists of 20 residues. J lost 5 bases, V lost 4 bases, and 22 bases had no gene match. The CDR3 loop reads CASSPSPGKREGLEKETQYF. The CDR3 nucleotides read TGTGCCAGCAGCCCGAGCCCGGGGAAGCGGGAGGGCCTCGAAAAGGAGACCCAGTACTTC.

The rearrangement uses TRBV6-6 and TRBJ1-5, with D possibly TRBD1 on 6 matching bases. Germline V gene data show CDR1 as MNHNY and CDR2 as SVGAGI (reference sequence). The CDR3 runs 15 residues. Trimming took 6 bases from V and 5 from J, leaving 17 bases between them. DNA for the CDR3: TGTGCCAGCAGGCCACAGGGAGTGGGGTATCAGCCCCAGCATTTT. Encoded protein: CASRPQGVGYQPQHF.

The chain has TRBV7-9 and TRBJ2-1; TRBD1 aligns across 8 bases. Germline loops: CDR1 SEHNR, CDR2 FQNEAQ (reference sequence). The CDR3 extends over 16 amino acids. Losses at the gene ends were 0 bases for V and 2 bases for J; bases not matched to a gene: 3. CDR3 nucleotides: TGTGCCAGCAGCTTAGCGGAACAGGGGGCCTACAATGAGCAGTTCTTC. Translating gives CASSLAEQGAYNEQFF.

CDR3 loop: CASSEEGQGALEQYF. As DNA, the CDR3 is TGCGCCAGCAGTGAGGAAGGGCAGGGGGCGCTCGAGCAGTACTTC. This sequence joins TRBV10-2 and TRBJ2-7; TRBD1 aligns across 8 bases. V gave up 2 bases and J gave up 6 bases; unmatched junction bases: 9. The CDR3 sequence is 15 residues long. Per germline, CDR1 WSHSY and CDR2 SAAADI.

This clone was observed once. This CDR3 is CASSFMGGAYEQYF. The CDR3 nucleotides read TGTGCCAGCAGTTTTATGGGGGGAGCCTACGAGCAGTACTTC. The chain is built from TRBV27 and TRBJ2-7, with D perhaps matching TRBD2 (6 bases). The CDR3 contains 14 residues. The ends were cut back, 3 bases at V and 2 bases at J, with 11 bases in the middle. CDR1 and CDR2 from the germline V gene are MNHEY and SMNVEV (reference sequence).

This clone was recorded only once. This chain uses TRBV7-6 with TRBJ1-2; 10 bases align to TRBD1. V shed 5 bases, J shed 2 bases, and the junction held 5 bases outside the gene matches. This CDR3 region has 15 residues. Germline V gene data show CDR1 as SGHVS and CDR2 as FNYEAQ. The DNA of the CDR3 is TGTGCCAGCAGCCCGACAGGGGGCAAGAACTATGGCTACACCTTC. It encodes CASSPTGGKNYGYTF. Based on the CDR3 plus reference TRBV7-6 and TRBJ1-2, the full variable domain is GAGVSQSPRYKVTKRGQDVALRCDPISGHVSLYWYRQALGQGPEFLTYFNYEAQQDKSGLPNDRFSAERPEGSISTLTIQRTEQRDSAMYRCASSPTGGKNYGYTFGSGTRLTVV.

The chain links TRBV29-1 to TRBJ1-1; unclear D gene. In germline, CDR1 is SQVTM, CDR2 ANQGSEA. The V gene lost 3 bases and the J gene lost 6 bases, with 8 bases spanning the gap. The CDR3 sequence is 11 residues long. Written as DNA, the CDR3 is TGCAGCGTTGACACCCAGGCTGAAGCTTTCTTT. It codes for CSVDTQAEAFF.

V is TRBV5-6 and J is TRBJ2-7, with a possible D match to TRBD1 (6 bases). The CDR3 loop spans 15 amino acids. V gave up 0 bases and J gave up 2 bases, with 12 bases separating them. Germline-derived CDR1 and CDR2 are SGHDT and YYEEEE. CDR3 sequence: CASSLDPPGAYEQYF. CDR3 nucleotides: TGTGCCAGCAGCTTGGACCCCCCAGGGGCCTACGAGCAGTACTTC.